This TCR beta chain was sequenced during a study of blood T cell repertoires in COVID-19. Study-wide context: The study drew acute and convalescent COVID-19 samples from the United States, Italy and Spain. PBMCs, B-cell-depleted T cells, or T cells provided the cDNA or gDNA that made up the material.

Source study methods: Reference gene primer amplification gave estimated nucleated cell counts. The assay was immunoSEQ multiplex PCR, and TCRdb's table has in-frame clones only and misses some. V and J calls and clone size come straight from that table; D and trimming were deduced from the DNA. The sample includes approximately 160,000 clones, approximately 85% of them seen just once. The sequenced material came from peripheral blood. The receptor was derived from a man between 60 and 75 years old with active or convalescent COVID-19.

For the CDR3, the DNA is TGTGCCAGCAGTCCTGACAAGGGAGCCCTCCACTTT. It is translated as CASSPDKGALHF. This chain joins TRBV6-5 and TRBJ1-6, with D uncertain. V lost 5 bases, J lost 14 bases, and 13 bases lay in between. Germline V gene lookup returns CDR1 MNHEY and CDR2 SVGAGI. The length of the CDR3 is 12 residues.